These T cell receptor beta chains were read from a single sample in a study of high-grade serous ovarian cancer treatment subgroups. The table came from immunoSEQ multiplex PCR; TCRdb's copy has only in-frame clones and leaves some out. The sample includes 11,000 or so clones, around 83% of them seen just once. The material sequenced was tumor tissue. The receptors originated from a human donor with high-grade serous ovarian cancer. Each CDR3 is given without its conserved first and last residue. Fields, in order: J gene, V gene, CDR3 protein.

>TRBJ1-5|TRBV19
ASSPDRDQPQH
>TRBJ1-1|TRBV7-8
ASVDRGSLNTEAF
>TRBJ2-2|TRBV7-9
ASSLVSSLTGELF
>TRBJ2-3|TRBV7-9
ASSSRGWGTDTQY
>TRBJ1-4|TRBV7-9
ASSEQVTNEKLF
>TRBJ1-4|TRBV7-9
ASSLGEGGGNEKLF
>TRBJ2-1|TRBV10-2
ASSDKDYEQF
>TRBJ2-1|TRBV5-4
ASRLASGPYNEQF
>TRBJ2-3|TRBV1
TSSRPGLAVCISESDTQY
>TRBJ2-1|TRBV10-2
ASRGPGTEQF
>TRBJ2-7|TRBV5-1
ASSTGTSGFNYEQY
>TRBJ1-2|TRBV9
ASSVTGFGYT
>TRBJ2-7|TRBV28
ASSFVRYEQY
>TRBJ2-1|TRBV20-1
SATSYNEQF
>TRBJ2-3|TRBV11-3
ASSLSGLLSDTQY
>TRBJ2-7|TRBV6-5
ASSYGGRASEQY
>TRBJ2-7|TRBV10-2
ASSETGPNYN
>TRBJ2-7|TRBV11-2
ASSLTQHSYEQY
>TRBJ2-4|TRBV6-5
ASSYGGGKNIQY
>TRBJ1-1|TRBV6-5
ASSFSGYNTEAF
>TRBJ1-1|TRBV20-1
SASRQGPAF
>TRBJ2-1|TRBV10-3
AISDSGLAGYNEQF
>TRBJ2-2|TRBV19
ASRRRLANTGELF
>TRBJ2-7|TRBV16
ASSQSGYEQY
>TRBJ1-2|TRBV2
ASLTNYGYT
>TRBJ1-2|TRBV28
ASRSGGEVGGYT
>TRBJ1-1|TRBV19
ASSITGQRFRTEAF
>TRBJ2-6|TRBV27
ASSLFGSQTYSGANVLT
>TRBJ2-1|TRBV5-5
ASSPPGLGDNEQF
>TRBJ2-2|TRBV7-8
ASRRIGDSGELF
>TRBJ2-6|TRBV27
ASSNRASGANVLT
>TRBJ2-1|TRBV2
ASRLGRNNEQF
>TRBJ2-1|TRBV18
ASSRTSGSSYNEQF
>TRBJ1-2|TRBV4-1
ASSQVLGGLDGYT
>TRBJ2-3|TRBV4-1
ASSQARLERSDTQY
>-|TRBV2
ASTRPGDGTYEQY
>TRBJ2-1|TRBV19
ASSMASGNEQF
>TRBJ2-3|TRBV29-1
SVDAGSTDTQY
>TRBJ2-3|TRBV21-1
ASPRGRTDTQY
>TRBJ2-7|TRBV7-6
ASSLGQGYSYEQY
>TRBJ2-2|TRBV18
ASSPTAGGTGELF
>TRBJ1-4|TRBV7-8
ASSRGSPNEKLF
>TRBJ2-2|TRBV10-1
ASSEAKGDTGELF
>TRBJ2-5|TRBV9
ASSVAGSGRETQY
>TRBJ1-2|TRBV7-9
ASSLGSQIAYGYT
>TRBJ1-1|TRBV5-6
ASSLGTNTEAF
>TRBJ1-5|TRBV5-6
ASSRTGNQPQH
>TRBJ2-5|TRBV18
ASQRLQGGETQY
>TRBJ1-2|TRBV7-9
ASSLSAGQGRYT
>TRBJ1-5|TRBV29-1
SVVLAAHSNQPQH